The 7 T cell receptor beta chains presented below share a single source sample, sequenced in a study of Graves' ophthalmopathy and Graves' hyperthyroidism. Amplification from RNA transcripts yielded the TCR beta CDR3 regions. The workflow started with a first-round RT-PCR run with HTBI primers and then moved on to a second-round multiplex PCR. Via MiXCR, TCRdb re-called the multiplex PCR reads, giving one row per CDR3 protein. Among 680,000 or so distinct CDR3 sequences listed, approximately 22% were seen once. Sequencing used peripheral blood. All receptors come from a woman aged 18-30 years with stable Graves' hyperthyroidism. Some clones in this sample may be carry-over from other donors' samples.

This clonotype was observed at least ten times. The chain recombines TRBV11-2 with TRBJ2-2, with 11 positions matching TRBD2. CDR3 size: 15 residues. After removal of 4 bases from V and 7 bases from J, the junction contained 5 bases not matched to a gene. Looked up from germline, CDR1 is SGHAT and CDR2 is FQNNGV. The CDR3 loop reads CASSYSGGAFGELFF. The CDR3 coding sequence is TGTGCCAGCAGCTATAGCGGGGGGGCCTTCGGGGAGCTGTTTTTT.

This clonotype appeared a single time. The genes are TRBV7-9 and TRBJ2-5; a possible D gene is TRBD2 (6 bases). The V gene lost 3 bases and the J gene lost 4 bases, with 12 bases spanning the gap. The CDR3 covers 14 residues. CDR1 is SEHNR, CDR2 FQNEAQ, per germline (reference sequence). The CDR3 loop reads CASSFPGVGETQYF. CDR3 sequence (DNA): TGTGCCAGCAGCTTTCCGGGGGTTGGAGAGACCCAGTACTTC.

This clonotype was detected ten times or more. The chain is built from TRBV18 and TRBJ2-5, with no clear D. Germline V lookup: CDR1 KGHSH, CDR2 LQKENI. V was shortened by 3 bases and J by 4 bases, with 9 bases between the two germline ends. The length of the CDR3 is 13 residues. The CDR3 region is CASSPPPGETQYF. Here the CDR3 DNA reads TGTGCCAGCTCACCCCCCCCAGGAGAGACCCAGTACTTC.

This clonotype was seen repeatedly, ten times or more. The chain combines TRBV14 with TRBJ1-2; D is unclear. CDR1 and CDR2 (germline): SGHDN, FVKESK. This CDR3 is built from 15 residues. Trimming left V 1 base short and J 2 bases short, with 11 bases between. This CDR3 is CASSQVMDPNYGYTF. The CDR3 bases are TGTGCCAGCAGCCAAGTTATGGACCCAAACTATGGCTACACCTTC.

There are a few counts of this clonotype. The genes are TRBV15 and TRBJ2-7, with a possible D match to TRBD1 (6 bases). From germline, CDR1 is LNHNV and CDR2 YYDKDF (reference sequence). Trimming took 6 bases from V and 5 from J, leaving 14 bases between them. The length of the CDR3 is 13 residues. The CDR3: CATRGRGLHEQYF. As DNA, the CDR3 is TGTGCCACCAGAGGCAGGGGCTTGCACGAGCAGTACTTC. The full variable domain, with the rest looked up from reference TRBV15 and TRBJ2-7, is DAMVIQNPRYQVTQFGKPVTLSCSQTLNHNVMYWYQQKSSQAPKLLFHYYDKDFNNEADTPDNFQSRRPNTSFCFLDIRSPGLGDTAMYLCATRGRGLHEQYFGPGTRLTVT.

This clonotype was seen a handful of times. The chain combines TRBV28 with TRBJ2-5, with D perhaps matching TRBD2 (6 bases). V lost 10 bases, J lost 4 bases, and 19 bases lay in between. This CDR3 comprises 14 residues. The germline CDR1 and CDR2 sequences are MDHEN and SYDVKM. For the CDR3, the DNA is TGTGCCACCGGAGGGACTCTCACCCCAGAGACCCAGTACTTC. Residues: CATGGTLTPETQYF.

The table lists this clonotype with many counts. The chain recombines TRBV28 with TRBJ1-6; 7 bases align to TRBD1. The CDR3 is 15 residues long. The trim removed 8 bases at V and 4 bases at J, leaving 8 bases unmatched. Per germline, CDR1 MDHEN and CDR2 SYDVKM. CDR3 loop: CASRGQGQYNSPLHF. The CDR3 nucleotides read TGTGCCAGCCGGGGCCAGGGACAGTATAATTCACCCCTCCACTTT.